The T cell receptor beta chain under discussion was sequenced for a study of T cells in Graves' hyperthyroidism and ophthalmopathy. In the study overall: Peripheral blood was collected at initial diagnosis, before any treatment. General observations from the study: In validation, the model predicted ophthalmopathy. These predictions came a median around 5.9 months before onset. Clonotypes that were expanded in thyroid above 0.001 mostly appeared in blood too.

In this sample, this clonotype turned up many times. What it binds is not known. Looked up from germline, CDR1 is MDHEN and CDR2 is SYDVKM. J was trimmed by 3 bases and V by 3 bases; bases with no gene match: 7. The CDR3 has 15 amino acids. RNA transcripts served as the template for amplifying TCR beta CDR3 regions. When the TCR CDR3 underwent first-round RT-PCR, the HTBI primer set was used. TCRdb re-analysed the multiplex PCR reads in MiXCR, keeping a single row per CDR3 protein. This repertoire shows over 500,000 distinct CDR3 sequences, 15% to 20% found once; its top ten account for approximately 18%.

Sequenced input: blood. The TCR sequence derives from a woman aged 18 to 35 with Graves' ophthalmopathy. The chain carries TRBV28 and TRBJ2-5; 7 bases are shared with TRBD2. The CDR3 DNA reads as TGTGCCAGCAGTTTCGCGGGACTAAGAAAAGAGACCCAGTACTTC. Translating gives CASSFAGLRKETQYF.